This TCR beta chain was captured by sequencing in a study of T cell responses to AZD1222 COVID-19 vaccine. Sequencing was performed with immunoSEQ multiplex PCR; in TCRdb, only in-frame clones are kept and a portion is missing. The sample records 90,000 to 120,000 clones, roughly 85% being singletons. This CDR3 comprises 13 residues. The ends were cut back, 5 bases at V and 7 bases at J, with 12 bases in the middle. From germline, CDR1 is MNHEY and CDR2 SVGEGT. The chain joins TRBV6-2 or TRBV6-3 to TRBJ2-1; TRBD2 might be the D (6 bases). The source is an adult who received the AZD1222 COVID-19 vaccine. This material consisted of peripheral blood, taken 28 days after the second AZD1222 dose. CDR3 amino acids: CASSGGMRNEQFF. The DNA of the CDR3 is TGTGCCAGCAGTGGCGGGATGAGGAATGAGCAGTTCTTC.